A selection of T cell receptor beta chains follows, all from one sample in a study of CD8 T cells in ankylosing spondylitis. TCRdb itself ran the 5' RACE reads through MiXCR, one entry per CDR3 protein. Of roughly 700,000 distinct CDR3 sequences in the sample, around 17% were seen once. Material for sequencing was blood, either unsorted or a sorted T cell fraction (not recorded which). These receptors were taken from a male donor with ankylosing spondylitis. Both conserved end residues are part of each CDR3. The D gene is left open where the match is weak. Some rows have no size entry. The others give once, few or many, or a class for an expanded clone.

abundance: many
j_gene: TRBJ1-2
v_gene: TRBV5-6
d_gene: .
CDR3aa: CASSLWPERGYTF
CDR3nt: TGTGCCAGCAGCTTGTGGCCGGAACGTGGCTACACCTTC

abundance: few
j_gene: TRBJ2-1
v_gene: TRBV3-1
d_gene: TRBD2
CDR3aa: CASSQDISGSYEQFF
CDR3nt: TGTGCCAGCAGCCAAGATATTAGCGGGAGTTATGAGCAGTTCTTC

abundance: .
j_gene: TRBJ2-1
v_gene: TRBV6-2/TRBV6-3
d_gene: .
CDR3aa: CASSSQDLHAINNEQFF
CDR3nt: TGTGCCAGCAGTTCGCAGGACCTTCATGCCATCAACAATGAGCAGTTCTTC

abundance: few
j_gene: TRBJ2-5
v_gene: TRBV7-9
d_gene: .
CDR3aa: CASSPERFLQETQYF
CDR3nt: TGTGCCAGCAGCCCAGAGAGATTTCTCCAAGAGACCCAGTACTTC

abundance: few
j_gene: TRBJ1-1
v_gene: TRBV12-3/TRBV12-4
d_gene: .
CDR3aa: CASSLRVESTEAFF
CDR3nt: TGTGCCAGCAGTTTACGGGTGGAAAGCACTGAAGCTTTCTTT

abundance: .
j_gene: TRBJ2-5
v_gene: TRBV12-5
d_gene: TRBD2
CDR3aa: CASGLGLAGGYQETQYF
CDR3nt: TGTGCTAGTGGTTTGGGACTAGCGGGGGGTTACCAAGAGACCCAGTACTTC

abundance: few
j_gene: TRBJ2-5
v_gene: TRBV3-1
d_gene: TRBD1
CDR3aa: CASSQPRLGGPEETQYF
CDR3nt: TGTGCCAGCAGCCAACCACGCTTAGGGGGCCCGGAGGAGACCCAGTACTTC

abundance: many
j_gene: TRBJ2-5
v_gene: TRBV7-8
d_gene: TRBD2
CDR3aa: CASSFREGSTGQETQYF
CDR3nt: TGTGCCAGCAGTTTTCGGGAGGGGAGTACGGGGCAAGAGACCCAGTACTTC

abundance: .
j_gene: TRBJ2-7
v_gene: TRBV5-6
d_gene: .
CDR3aa: CASSFWGTAPYEQYF
CDR3nt: TGTGCCAGCAGCTTTTGGGGGACCGCCCCCTACGAGCAGTACTTC

abundance: .
j_gene: TRBJ2-3
v_gene: TRBV20-1
d_gene: TRBD2
CDR3aa: CSARKVAGGSTDTQYF
CDR3nt: TGCAGTGCTAGAAAGGTAGCGGGAGGGAGCACAGATACGCAGTATTTT

abundance: few
j_gene: TRBJ2-5
v_gene: TRBV6-5
d_gene: TRBD1
CDR3aa: CASSYSISGGQETQYF
CDR3nt: TGTGCCAGCAGTTACTCGATATCAGGGGGCCAAGAGACCCAGTACTTC

abundance: .
j_gene: TRBJ2-3
v_gene: TRBV24-1
d_gene: .
CDR3aa: CATSDSGVDTQYF
CDR3nt: TGTGCCACCAGTGATTCGGGGGTAGATACGCAGTATTTT

abundance: .
j_gene: TRBJ1-3
v_gene: TRBV7-3
d_gene: .
CDR3aa: CASSLGDVAGNTIYF
CDR3nt: TGTGCCAGCAGCTTAGGGGATGTGGCTGGAAACACCATATATTTT

abundance: .
j_gene: TRBJ1-2
v_gene: TRBV3-1
d_gene: .
CDR3aa: CASSQDLPDWGGYTF
CDR3nt: TGTGCCAGCAGCCAAGATTTACCGGATTGGGGTGGCTACACCTTC

abundance: few
j_gene: TRBJ2-2
v_gene: TRBV12-5
d_gene: .
CDR3aa: CASGTTDSTGELFF
CDR3nt: TGTGCTAGTGGTACCACGGACAGCACCGGGGAGCTGTTTTTT

abundance: .
j_gene: TRBJ2-5
v_gene: TRBV7-8
d_gene: .
CDR3aa: CASSSSLRETQYF
CDR3nt: TGTGCCAGCAGCTCGTCCCTACGAGAGACCCAGTACTTC

abundance: many
j_gene: TRBJ1-2
v_gene: TRBV29-1
d_gene: .
CDR3aa: CSVQRGSGYTF
CDR3nt: TGCAGCGTTCAGAGGGGGAGCGGCTACACCTTC

abundance: .
j_gene: TRBJ2-2
v_gene: TRBV12-3/TRBV12-4
d_gene: TRBD1
CDR3aa: CASTRTGESAGELFF
CDR3nt: TGTGCCAGCACGAGAACAGGGGAAAGTGCCGGGGAGCTGTTTTTT

abundance: few
j_gene: TRBJ2-1
v_gene: TRBV20-1
d_gene: .
CDR3aa: CSAKGLSSYNEQFF
CDR3nt: TGCAGTGCCAAGGGACTCAGCTCCTACAATGAGCAGTTCTTC

abundance: .
j_gene: TRBJ2-1
v_gene: TRBV2
d_gene: .
CDR3aa: CASRLAGRNEQFF
CDR3nt: TGTGCCAGCAGACTGGCCGGTCGCAATGAGCAGTTCTTC

abundance: few
j_gene: TRBJ2-7
v_gene: TRBV4-1
d_gene: TRBD2
CDR3aa: CASSQGQLAGVEQYF
CDR3nt: TGCGCCAGCAGCCAGGGTCAACTAGCGGGAGTCGAGCAGTACTTC

abundance: few
j_gene: TRBJ1-1
v_gene: TRBV20-1
d_gene: .
CDR3aa: CSSGNQVNTEAFF
CDR3nt: TGCAGTTCGGGGAACCAGGTAAACACTGAAGCTTTCTTT

abundance: .
j_gene: TRBJ1-2
v_gene: TRBV27
d_gene: .
CDR3aa: CASSPFRQNNYGYTF
CDR3nt: TGTGCCAGCAGTCCCTTCAGACAGAACAACTATGGCTACACCTTC

abundance: .
j_gene: TRBJ2-1
v_gene: TRBV7-2
d_gene: .
CDR3aa: CASSLVSGPSYNEQFF
CDR3nt: TGTGCCAGCAGCTTAGTGAGTGGCCCCTCCTACAATGAGCAGTTCTTC

abundance: few
j_gene: TRBJ2-1
v_gene: TRBV7-6
d_gene: .
CDR3aa: CASSLGFATTSYNEQFF
CDR3nt: TGTGCCAGCAGCCTCGGTTTTGCGACTACCTCCTACAATGAGCAGTTCTTC

abundance: .
j_gene: TRBJ2-1
v_gene: TRBV5-1
d_gene: .
CDR3aa: CASSLVRDVGEQFF
CDR3nt: TGCGCCAGCAGCTTGGTGAGGGATGTAGGCGAGCAGTTCTTC

abundance: many
j_gene: TRBJ2-2
v_gene: TRBV12-3/TRBV12-4
d_gene: TRBD2
CDR3aa: CASSLPPRLAGGNTGELFF
CDR3nt: TGTGCCAGCAGTTTACCCCCCCGACTAGCGGGGGGGAACACCGGGGAGCTGTTTTTT

abundance: .
j_gene: TRBJ1-4
v_gene: TRBV29-1
d_gene: TRBD1
CDR3aa: CSVLGTGGLNEKLFF
CDR3nt: TGCAGCGTTTTAGGGACAGGGGGCTTGAATGAAAAACTGTTTTTT

abundance: .
j_gene: TRBJ2-3
v_gene: TRBV29-1
d_gene: TRBD2
CDR3aa: CSVGYSGSFTDTQYF
CDR3nt: TGCAGCGTTGGGTATAGCGGGAGCTTCACAGATACGCAGTATTTT

abundance: .
j_gene: TRBJ2-1
v_gene: TRBV28
d_gene: .
CDR3aa: CASRRLAESSYNEQFF
CDR3nt: TGTGCCAGCAGGCGGCTGGCAGAAAGCTCCTACAATGAGCAGTTCTTC

abundance: .
j_gene: TRBJ1-2
v_gene: TRBV2
d_gene: .
CDR3aa: CASSEYWIYGYTF
CDR3nt: TGTGCCAGCAGTGAATATTGGATCTATGGCTACACCTTC

abundance: .
j_gene: TRBJ2-3
v_gene: TRBV20-1
d_gene: .
CDR3aa: CSARVWTETTDTQYF
CDR3nt: TGCAGTGCTAGAGTTTGGACGGAAACCACAGATACGCAGTATTTT

abundance: many
j_gene: TRBJ2-7
v_gene: TRBV4-1
d_gene: .
CDR3aa: CASSQDRDYEQYF
CDR3nt: TGCGCCAGCAGCCAAGACAGGGACTACGAGCAGTACTTC

abundance: .
j_gene: TRBJ2-4
v_gene: TRBV7-3
d_gene: TRBD1
CDR3aa: CASSPRGTGAAKNSQYF
CDR3nt: TGTGCCAGCAGCCCTCGGGGGACAGGAGCAGCCAAAAACAGTCAGTACTTC

abundance: .
j_gene: TRBJ1-2
v_gene: TRBV28
d_gene: .
CDR3aa: CASQGSPWDGYTF
CDR3nt: TGTGCCAGCCAGGGCTCCCCCTGGGATGGCTACACCTTC

abundance: many
j_gene: TRBJ2-5
v_gene: TRBV5-1
d_gene: TRBD2
CDR3aa: CASSLGTSTETQYF
CDR3nt: TGCGCCAGCAGCTTGGGGACTAGCACAGAGACCCAGTACTTC

abundance: few
j_gene: TRBJ2-1
v_gene: TRBV20-1
d_gene: TRBD2
CDR3aa: CSASGGIFYNEQFF
CDR3nt: TGCAGTGCTAGCGGGGGGATTTTCTACAATGAGCAGTTCTTC

abundance: few
j_gene: TRBJ1-1
v_gene: TRBV6-1
d_gene: .
CDR3aa: CASYQIMNTEAFF
CDR3nt: TGTGCCAGCTATCAGATCATGAACACTGAAGCTTTCTTT

abundance: .
j_gene: TRBJ1-1
v_gene: TRBV19
d_gene: .
CDR3aa: CASSLTDGGNTEAFF
CDR3nt: TGTGCCAGTAGTCTCACTGACGGTGGGAACACTGAAGCTTTCTTT

abundance: .
j_gene: TRBJ2-2
v_gene: TRBV12-3/TRBV12-4
d_gene: .
CDR3aa: CASSLGGALDTGELFF
CDR3nt: TGTGCCAGCAGTTTAGGGGGGGCGCTTGACACCGGGGAGCTGTTTTTT

abundance: few
j_gene: TRBJ2-6
v_gene: TRBV2
d_gene: .
CDR3aa: CASSNRGSGANVLTF
CDR3nt: TGTGCCAGCAGCAATAGGGGCTCTGGGGCCAACGTCCTGACTTTC

abundance: .
j_gene: TRBJ1-6
v_gene: TRBV3-1
d_gene: .
CDR3aa: CASSSSWTVVNSPLHF
CDR3nt: TGTGCCAGCAGCTCCTCTTGGACAGTCGTTAATTCACCCCTCCACTTT

abundance: .
j_gene: TRBJ2-1
v_gene: TRBV29-1
d_gene: TRBD1
CDR3aa: CSVEAGDRGPNEQFF
CDR3nt: TGCAGCGTTGAGGCAGGGGACAGGGGGCCGAATGAGCAGTTCTTC

abundance: .
j_gene: TRBJ1-5
v_gene: TRBV12-3/TRBV12-4
d_gene: .
CDR3aa: CASSPLPGRGNQPQHF
CDR3nt: TGTGCCAGCAGTCCCCTCCCAGGACGGGGCAATCAGCCCCAGCATTTT

abundance: few
j_gene: TRBJ1-5
v_gene: TRBV20-1
d_gene: TRBD1
CDR3aa: CSATVDRGWNQPQHF
CDR3nt: TGCAGTGCTACCGTGGACAGGGGGTGGAATCAGCCCCAGCATTTT

abundance: many
j_gene: TRBJ2-3
v_gene: TRBV12-3/TRBV12-4
d_gene: TRBD1
CDR3aa: CASSPTGFSTDTQYF
CDR3nt: TGTGCCAGCAGTCCGACAGGGTTCAGCACAGATACGCAGTATTTT